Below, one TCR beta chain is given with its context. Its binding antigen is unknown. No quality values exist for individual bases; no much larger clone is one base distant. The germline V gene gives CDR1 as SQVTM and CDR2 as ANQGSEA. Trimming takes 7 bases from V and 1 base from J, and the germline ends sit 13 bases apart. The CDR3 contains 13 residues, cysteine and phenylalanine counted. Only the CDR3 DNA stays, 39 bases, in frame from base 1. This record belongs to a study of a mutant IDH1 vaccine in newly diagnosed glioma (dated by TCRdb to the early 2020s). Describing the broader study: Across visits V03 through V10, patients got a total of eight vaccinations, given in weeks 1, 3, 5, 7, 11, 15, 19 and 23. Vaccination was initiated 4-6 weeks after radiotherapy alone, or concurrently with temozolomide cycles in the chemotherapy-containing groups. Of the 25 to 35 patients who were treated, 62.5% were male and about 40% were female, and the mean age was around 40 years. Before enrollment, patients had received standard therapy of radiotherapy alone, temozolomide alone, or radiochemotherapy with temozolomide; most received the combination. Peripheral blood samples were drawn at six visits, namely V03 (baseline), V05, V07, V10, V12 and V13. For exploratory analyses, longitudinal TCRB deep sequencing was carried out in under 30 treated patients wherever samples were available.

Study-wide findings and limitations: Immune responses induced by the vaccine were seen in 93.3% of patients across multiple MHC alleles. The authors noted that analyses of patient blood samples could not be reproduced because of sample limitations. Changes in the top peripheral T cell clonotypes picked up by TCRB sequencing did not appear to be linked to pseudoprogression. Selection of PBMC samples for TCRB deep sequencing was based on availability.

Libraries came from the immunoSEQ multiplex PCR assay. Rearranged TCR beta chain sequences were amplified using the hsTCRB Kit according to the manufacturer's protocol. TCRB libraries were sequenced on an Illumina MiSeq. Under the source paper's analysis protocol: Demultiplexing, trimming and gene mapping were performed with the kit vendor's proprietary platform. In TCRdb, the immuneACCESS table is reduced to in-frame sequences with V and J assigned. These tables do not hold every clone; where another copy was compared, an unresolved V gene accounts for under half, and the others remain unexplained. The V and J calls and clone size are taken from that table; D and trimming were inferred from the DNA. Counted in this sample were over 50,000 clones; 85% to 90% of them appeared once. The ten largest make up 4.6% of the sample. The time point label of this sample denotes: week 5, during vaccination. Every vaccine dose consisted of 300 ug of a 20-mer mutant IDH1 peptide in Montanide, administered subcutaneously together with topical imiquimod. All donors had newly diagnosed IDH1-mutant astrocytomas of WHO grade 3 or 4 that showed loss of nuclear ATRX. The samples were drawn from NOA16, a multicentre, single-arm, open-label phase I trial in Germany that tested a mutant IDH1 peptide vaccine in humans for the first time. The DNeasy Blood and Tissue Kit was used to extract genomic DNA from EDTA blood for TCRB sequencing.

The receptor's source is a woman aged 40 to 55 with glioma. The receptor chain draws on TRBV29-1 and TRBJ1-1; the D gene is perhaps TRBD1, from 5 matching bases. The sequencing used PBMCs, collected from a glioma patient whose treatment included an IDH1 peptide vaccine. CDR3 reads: CSAEQGANTEAFF. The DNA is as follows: TGCAGCGCAGAGCAGGGTGCGAACACTGAAGCTTTCTTT.